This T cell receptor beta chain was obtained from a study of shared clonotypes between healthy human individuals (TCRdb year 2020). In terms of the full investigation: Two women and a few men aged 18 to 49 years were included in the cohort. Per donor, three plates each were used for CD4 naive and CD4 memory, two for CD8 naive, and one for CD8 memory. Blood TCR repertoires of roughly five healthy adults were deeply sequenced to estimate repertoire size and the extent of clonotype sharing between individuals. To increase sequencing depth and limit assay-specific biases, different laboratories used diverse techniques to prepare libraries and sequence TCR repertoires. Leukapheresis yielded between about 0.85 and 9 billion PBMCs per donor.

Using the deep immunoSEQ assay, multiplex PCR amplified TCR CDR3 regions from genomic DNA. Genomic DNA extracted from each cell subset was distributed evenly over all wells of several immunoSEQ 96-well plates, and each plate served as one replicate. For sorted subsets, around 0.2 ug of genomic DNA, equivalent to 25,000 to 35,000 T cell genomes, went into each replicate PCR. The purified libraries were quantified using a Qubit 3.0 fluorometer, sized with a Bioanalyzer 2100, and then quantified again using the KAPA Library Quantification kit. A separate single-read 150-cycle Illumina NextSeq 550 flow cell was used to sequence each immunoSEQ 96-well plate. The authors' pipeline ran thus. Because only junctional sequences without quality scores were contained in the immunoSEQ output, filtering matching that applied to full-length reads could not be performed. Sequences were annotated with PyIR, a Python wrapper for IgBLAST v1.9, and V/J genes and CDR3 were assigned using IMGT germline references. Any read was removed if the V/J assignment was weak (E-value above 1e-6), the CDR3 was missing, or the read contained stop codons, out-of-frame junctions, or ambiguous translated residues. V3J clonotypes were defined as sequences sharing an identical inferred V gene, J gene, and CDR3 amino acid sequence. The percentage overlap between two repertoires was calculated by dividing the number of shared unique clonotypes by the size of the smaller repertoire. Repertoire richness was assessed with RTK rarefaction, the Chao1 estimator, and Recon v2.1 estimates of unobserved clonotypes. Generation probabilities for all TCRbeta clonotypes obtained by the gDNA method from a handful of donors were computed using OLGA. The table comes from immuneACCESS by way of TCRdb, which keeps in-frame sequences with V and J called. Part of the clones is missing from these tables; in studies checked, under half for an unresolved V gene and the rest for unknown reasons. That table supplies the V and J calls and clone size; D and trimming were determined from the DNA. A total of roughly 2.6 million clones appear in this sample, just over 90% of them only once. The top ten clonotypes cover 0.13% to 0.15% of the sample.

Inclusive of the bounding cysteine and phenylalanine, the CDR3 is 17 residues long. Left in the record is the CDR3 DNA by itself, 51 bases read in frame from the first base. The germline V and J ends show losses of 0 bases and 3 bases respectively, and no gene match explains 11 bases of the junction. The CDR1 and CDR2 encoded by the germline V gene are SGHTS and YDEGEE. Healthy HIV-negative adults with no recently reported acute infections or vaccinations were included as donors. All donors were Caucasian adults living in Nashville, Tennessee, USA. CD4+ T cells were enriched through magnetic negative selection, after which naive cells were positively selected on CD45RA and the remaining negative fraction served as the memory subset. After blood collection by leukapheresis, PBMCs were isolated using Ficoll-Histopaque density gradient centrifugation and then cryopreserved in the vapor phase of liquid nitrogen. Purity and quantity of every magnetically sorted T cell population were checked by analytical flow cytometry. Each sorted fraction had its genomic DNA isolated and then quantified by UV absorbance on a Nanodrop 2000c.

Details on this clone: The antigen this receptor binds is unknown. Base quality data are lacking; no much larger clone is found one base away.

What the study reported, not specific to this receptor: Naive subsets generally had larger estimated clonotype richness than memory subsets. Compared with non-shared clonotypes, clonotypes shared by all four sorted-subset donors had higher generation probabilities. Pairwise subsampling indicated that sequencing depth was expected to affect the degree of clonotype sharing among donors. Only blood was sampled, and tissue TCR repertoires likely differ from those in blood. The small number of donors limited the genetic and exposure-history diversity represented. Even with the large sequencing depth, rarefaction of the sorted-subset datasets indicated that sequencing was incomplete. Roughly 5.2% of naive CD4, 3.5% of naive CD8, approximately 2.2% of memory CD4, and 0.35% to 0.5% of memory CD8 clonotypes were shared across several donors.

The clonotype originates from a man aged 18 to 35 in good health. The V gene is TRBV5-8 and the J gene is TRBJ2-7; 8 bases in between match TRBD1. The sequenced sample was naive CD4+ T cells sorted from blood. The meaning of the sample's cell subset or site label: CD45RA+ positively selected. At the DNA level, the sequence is TGTGCCAGCAGCTTGGATATCGGGGGACAGGTTGTCTACGAGCAGTACTTC. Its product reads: CASSLDIGGQVVYEQYF.